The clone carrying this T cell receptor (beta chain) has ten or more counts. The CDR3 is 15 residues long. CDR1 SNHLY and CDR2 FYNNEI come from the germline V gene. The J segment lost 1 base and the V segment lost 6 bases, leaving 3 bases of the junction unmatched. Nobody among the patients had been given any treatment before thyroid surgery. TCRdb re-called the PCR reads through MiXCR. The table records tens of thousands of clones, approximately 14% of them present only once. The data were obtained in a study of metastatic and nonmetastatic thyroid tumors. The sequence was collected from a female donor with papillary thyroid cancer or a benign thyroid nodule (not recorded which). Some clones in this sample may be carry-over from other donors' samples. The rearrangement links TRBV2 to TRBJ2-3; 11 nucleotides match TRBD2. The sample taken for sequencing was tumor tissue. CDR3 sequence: CASRRGLAGTDTQYF. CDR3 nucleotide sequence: TGTGCCAGCAGGCGGGGACTAGCGGGCACAGATACGCAGTATTTT.